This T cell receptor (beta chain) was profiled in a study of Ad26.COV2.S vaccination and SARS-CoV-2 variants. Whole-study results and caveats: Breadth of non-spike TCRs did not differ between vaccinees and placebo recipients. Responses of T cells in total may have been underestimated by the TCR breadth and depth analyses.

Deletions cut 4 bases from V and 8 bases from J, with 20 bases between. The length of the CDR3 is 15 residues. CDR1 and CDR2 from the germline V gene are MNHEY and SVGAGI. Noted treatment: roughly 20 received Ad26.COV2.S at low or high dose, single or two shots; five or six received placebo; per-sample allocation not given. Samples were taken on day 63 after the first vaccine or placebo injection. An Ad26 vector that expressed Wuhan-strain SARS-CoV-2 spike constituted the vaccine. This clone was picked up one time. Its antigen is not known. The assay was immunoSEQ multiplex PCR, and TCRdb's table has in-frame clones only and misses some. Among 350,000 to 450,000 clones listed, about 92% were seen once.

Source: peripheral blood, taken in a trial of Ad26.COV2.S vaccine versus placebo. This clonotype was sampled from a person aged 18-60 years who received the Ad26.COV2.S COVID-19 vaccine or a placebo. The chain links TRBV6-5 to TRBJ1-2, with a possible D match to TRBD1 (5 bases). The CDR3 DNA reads TGTGCCAGCAGTTTGCTCTTCGGGGACGTAAGCGGCTACACCTTC. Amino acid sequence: CASSLLFGDVSGYTF.